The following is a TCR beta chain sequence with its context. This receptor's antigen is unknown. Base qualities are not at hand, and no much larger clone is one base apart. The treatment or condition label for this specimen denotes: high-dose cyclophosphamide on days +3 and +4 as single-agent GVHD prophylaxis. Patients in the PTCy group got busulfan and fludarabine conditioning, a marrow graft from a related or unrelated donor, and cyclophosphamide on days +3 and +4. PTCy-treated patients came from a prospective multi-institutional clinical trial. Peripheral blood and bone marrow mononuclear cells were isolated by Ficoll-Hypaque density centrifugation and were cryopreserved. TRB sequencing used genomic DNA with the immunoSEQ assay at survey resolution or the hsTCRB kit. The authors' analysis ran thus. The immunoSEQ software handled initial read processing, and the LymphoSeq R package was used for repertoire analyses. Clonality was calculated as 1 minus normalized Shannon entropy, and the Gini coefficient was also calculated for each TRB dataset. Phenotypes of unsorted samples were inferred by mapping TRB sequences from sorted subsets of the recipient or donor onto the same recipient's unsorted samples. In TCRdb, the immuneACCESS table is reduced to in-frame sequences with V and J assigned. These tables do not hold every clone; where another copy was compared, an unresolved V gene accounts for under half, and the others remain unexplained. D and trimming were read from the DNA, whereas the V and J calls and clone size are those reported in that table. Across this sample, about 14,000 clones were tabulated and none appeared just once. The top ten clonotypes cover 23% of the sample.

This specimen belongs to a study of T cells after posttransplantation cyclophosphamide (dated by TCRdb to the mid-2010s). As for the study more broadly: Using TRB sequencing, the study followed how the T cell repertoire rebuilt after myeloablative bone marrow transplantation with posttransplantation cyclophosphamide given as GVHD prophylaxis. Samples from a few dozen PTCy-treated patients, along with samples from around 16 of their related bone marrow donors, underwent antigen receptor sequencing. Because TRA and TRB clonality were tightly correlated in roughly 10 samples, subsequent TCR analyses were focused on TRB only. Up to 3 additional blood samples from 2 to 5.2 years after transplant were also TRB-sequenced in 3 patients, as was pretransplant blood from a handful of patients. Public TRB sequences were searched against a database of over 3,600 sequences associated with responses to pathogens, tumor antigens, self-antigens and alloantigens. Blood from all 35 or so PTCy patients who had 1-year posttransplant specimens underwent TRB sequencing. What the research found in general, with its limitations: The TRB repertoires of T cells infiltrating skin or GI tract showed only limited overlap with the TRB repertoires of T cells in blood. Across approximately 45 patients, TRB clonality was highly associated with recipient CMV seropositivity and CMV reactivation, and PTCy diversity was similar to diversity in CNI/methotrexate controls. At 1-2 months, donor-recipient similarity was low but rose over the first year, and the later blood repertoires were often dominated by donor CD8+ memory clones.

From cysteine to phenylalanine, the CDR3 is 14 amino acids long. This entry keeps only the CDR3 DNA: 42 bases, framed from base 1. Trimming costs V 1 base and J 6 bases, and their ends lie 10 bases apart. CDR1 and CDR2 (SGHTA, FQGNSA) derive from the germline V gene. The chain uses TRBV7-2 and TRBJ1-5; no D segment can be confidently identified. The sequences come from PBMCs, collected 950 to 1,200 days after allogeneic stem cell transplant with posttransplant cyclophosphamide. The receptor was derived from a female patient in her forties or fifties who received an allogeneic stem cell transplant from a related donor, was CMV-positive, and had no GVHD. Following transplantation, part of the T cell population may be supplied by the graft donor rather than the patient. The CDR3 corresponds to CASSLVDSPQPQHF. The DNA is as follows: TGTGCCAGCAGCTTAGTGGACTCCCCTCAGCCCCAGCATTTT.